This T cell receptor beta chain was documented in a study of shared clonotypes between healthy human individuals. Here immunoSEQ multiplex PCR was the method, and the copy in TCRdb shows in-frame clones only, minus some. The data show about 1 million clones, roughly 80% seen once. V shed 3 bases and J 6 bases; nucleotides not matched to a gene: 11. Germline CDR1 reads SGDLS; CDR2 reads YYNGEE. This CDR3 comprises 16 residues. The clonotype comes from a man between 18 and 29 years old in good health. The gene calls are TRBV9 and TRBJ1-2; 10 bases match TRBD1. The sample consisted of memory CD4+ T cells sorted from blood. This sample's subset: CD45RA-negative fraction. The chain's CDR3 is CASSGGDRGFRDGYTF. The CDR3 region has the DNA TGTGCCAGCAGCGGAGGGGACAGGGGCTTTCGGGATGGCTACACCTTC.